The 31 T cell receptor beta chains below all came from one sample that was sequenced in a study of cytomegalovirus exposure and HLA in healthy donors. Sequencing used immunoSEQ multiplex PCR; TCRdb keeps in-frame clones, though not all of them. The repertoire holds some 170,000 clones, with 85% to 90% as singletons. The sample consisted of PBMCs. These receptors all stem from a woman in her twenties or thirties in good health and CMV-seronegative.

The J gene is TRBJ2-3, the V gene TRBV15, with a possible D match to TRBD1 (6 bases). With 5 bases removed from V and 6 bases from J, the gap between germline ends came to 12 bases. The length of the CDR3 is 13 residues. Germline V gives CDR1 LNHNV, CDR2 YYDKDF (reference sequence). The CDR3 loop is CATSFGGLDTQYF. DNA for the CDR3: TGTGCCACCAGCTTTGGGGGCTTGGATACGCAGTATTTT.

The rearrangement uses TRBV4-1 and TRBJ2-7, with no clear D. Germline V gene data show CDR1 as MGHRA and CDR2 as YSYEKL. The CDR3 extends over 12 amino acids. Trimming removed 5 bases from V and 7 bases from J, with 12 bases in between. DNA of the CDR3: TGCGCCAGCAGCGGGCCCGTTGTGGAGCAGTACTTC. This sequence encodes CASSGPVVEQYF.

This chain joins TRBV27 and TRBJ2-7; 7 bases fit TRBD1. After removal of 0 bases from V and 5 bases from J, the junction contained 4 bases not matched to a gene. The CDR3 runs to 14 residues. Germline V lookup: CDR1 MNHEY, CDR2 SMNVEV (reference sequence). CDR3 amino acids: CASSLSSGGDEQYF. DNA of the CDR3: TGTGCCAGCAGTTTATCCTCAGGGGGTGACGAGCAGTACTTC.

CDR3 region: CASSYLTSSYEQYF. CDR3 sequence (DNA): TGTGCCAGCAGTTACTTGACTAGCTCCTACGAGCAGTACTTC. The J gene is TRBJ2-7, the V gene TRBV6-5, with D tentatively TRBD2 (6 bases). Trimming cost V 1 base and J 0 bases, with 7 bases left between them. In germline, CDR1 is MNHEY, CDR2 SVGAGI. The CDR3 covers 14 residues.

The chain links TRBV6-1 to TRBJ2-5; 7 nucleotides agree with TRBD2. Germline assignment: CDR1 MNHNS and CDR2 SASEGT. The CDR3 covers 15 residues. J gave up 3 bases and V 6 bases, and 10 bases lay outside the gene matches. The CDR3 here is CASRMKRGTKETQYF. The CDR3 DNA follows: TGTGCCAGCAGGATGAAGCGGGGTACCAAAGAGACCCAGTACTTC.

The chain has TRBV4-2 and TRBJ2-5; 10 bases are a match to TRBD2. Germline CDR1 LGHNA, CDR2 YNFKEQ. The CDR3 covers 18 residues. V gave up 1 base and J gave up 2 bases; unmatched junction bases: 10. For the CDR3, the DNA is TGTGCCAGCAGCCAAGGGGATAATAGCGGGGGGTTACAAGAGACCCAGTACTTC. Translated, it gives CASSQGDNSGGLQETQYF.

Only a few counts were recorded for this clone. The V and J genes are TRBV7-9 and TRBJ1-2, with unresolved D. Trimming took 3 bases from V and 8 from J, leaving 7 bases between them. CDR3 length equals 11 residues. Germline CDR1 and CDR2: SEHNR and FQNEAQ (reference sequence). This CDR3 reads CASSFSKGYTF. The CDR3 bases are TGTGCCAGCAGCTTCAGTAAAGGCTACACCTTC.

The chain has TRBV10-3 and TRBJ1-1, with 9 bases aligning to TRBD1. The V gene's germline CDR1 is ENHRY and CDR2 SYGVKD. There are 13 residues in the CDR3. Trimming cost V 11 bases and J 4 bases; bases outside gene matches: 8. As DNA, the CDR3 is TGTGCCTCCGGTTCGGACAGGGGCACTGAAGCTTTCTTT. Amino acid sequence: CASGSDRGTEAFF.

This clone was detected once. The chain links TRBV25-1 to TRBJ1-1; possibly TRBD1 for D (5 bases). V was cut by 7 bases and J by 3 bases, with 12 bases left in between. Per the germline V gene, CDR1 is MGHDK and CDR2 is SYGVNS. The CDR3 spans 13 residues. Here the CDR3 reads CASTAGGDTEAFF. The CDR3 DNA reads as TGTGCCAGCACTGCCGGGGGAGACACTGAAGCTTTCTTT.

The V gene is TRBV27, the J gene TRBJ2-1; D uncertain. The CDR3 runs to 13 residues. Germline CDR1 and CDR2: MNHEY and SMNVEV (reference sequence). V was pared by 6 bases and J by 6 bases, with 12 bases between. CDR3 amino acids: CASSKRSSNEQFF. The DNA for the CDR3 is TGTGCCAGCAGCAAGCGAAGTAGCAATGAGCAGTTCTTC.

The rearrangement uses TRBV6-1 and TRBJ2-7; no firm D call. Trimming pared 8 bases from V and 4 bases from J, leaving 12 bases between. Germline V lookup: CDR1 MNHNS, CDR2 SASEGT. The CDR3 spans 12 residues. This CDR3 reads CASGRYTYEQYF. As DNA, the CDR3 is TGTGCCAGCGGTCGCTATACTTACGAGCAGTACTTC.

V gene TRBV10-1 combines with J gene TRBJ2-3, with 7 bases identical to TRBD2. With V trimmed by 3 bases and J by 4 bases, 4 bases remained unmatched. Germline V gene sequence: CDR1 WNHNN, CDR2 SYGVQD (reference sequence). The CDR3 is 14 residues long. CDR3 region: CASSDAREADTQYF. CDR3 in DNA: TGCGCCAGCAGTGATGCTCGGGAGGCAGATACGCAGTATTTT.

This sequence joins TRBV6-1 and TRBJ1-1; unclear D gene. The V gene's germline CDR1 is MNHNS and CDR2 SASEGT. The V and J ends lost 8 bases and 4 bases respectively, with 17 bases between them. CDR3 length: 14 residues. In DNA form, the CDR3 reads TGTGCCAGCCCCCAGGAGGTTGATGGCACTGAAGCTTTCTTT. Translation gives CASPQEVDGTEAFF.

V usage is TRBV6-1 and J usage is TRBJ2-7; 12 bases align to TRBD1. The CDR3 runs to 15 residues. Germline V gives CDR1 MNHNS, CDR2 SASEGT. The J segment lost 5 bases and the V segment lost 2 bases, leaving 4 bases of the junction unmatched. CDR3 nucleotides: TGTGCCAGCAGTGAACCGGGACAGGGGGCCCACGAGCAGTACTTC. Residues: CASSEPGQGAHEQYF.

This clone was found a few times. For the CDR3, the DNA is TGTGCCAGCAGTGAAGCCGGGAGGGATACGCAGTATTTT. It translates to CASSEAGRDTQYF. The V gene is TRBV6-1, the J gene TRBJ2-3, with 7 positions matching TRBD2. In germline, CDR1 is MNHNS, CDR2 SASEGT. The V segment lost 0 bases and the J segment 6 bases; nucleotides outside the gene matches: 0. The CDR3 covers 13 residues.

The chain links TRBV19 to TRBJ2-3; 12 bases are a match to TRBD2. The CDR3 totals 17 residues. The germline V gene has CDR1 LNHDA and CDR2 SQIVND (reference sequence). Trimming removed 0 bases from V and 2 bases from J; junction bases left unmatched: 3. Written as DNA, the CDR3 is TGTGCCAGTAGTATAGAAGGACTAGCGGGGAACACAGATACGCAGTATTTT. It is translated as CASSIEGLAGNTDTQYF.

The rearrangement uses TRBV27 and TRBJ1-1; 9 bases line up with TRBD1. V dropped 0 bases and J dropped 1; count of bases not matched to a gene: 6. Looked up from germline, CDR1 is MNHEY and CDR2 is SMNVEV (reference sequence). The CDR3 is made up of 17 amino acids. CDR3 nucleotides: TGTGCCAGCAGTTTATCCGGGACAGGGTGGGGGAACACTGAAGCTTTCTTT. Its protein product is CASSLSGTGWGNTEAFF.

Only one count was recorded for this clone. CDR3 sequence reads: CASSLDRGLSYEQYF. The CDR3 DNA reads TGTGCCAGCAGCCTCGACAGGGGGCTTTCTTACGAGCAGTACTTC. This rearrangement joins TRBV7-8 to TRBJ2-7, with 10 positions matching TRBD1. The CDR3 is 15 residues long. CDR1 and CDR2 from the germline V gene are SGHVS and FQNEAQ. The V gene end was trimmed by 5 bases and the J gene end by 4 bases; junction bases not matched to a gene: 8.

This chain links TRBV2 with TRBJ2-3; possible D gene TRBD2, 6 bases. Germline assignment: CDR1 SNHLY and CDR2 FYNNEI. Trimming removed 2 bases at V and 0 bases at J, with 15 bases between. The CDR3 has 17 residues. CDR3 protein: CASSETVGGASTDTQYF. The CDR3, as DNA: TGTGCCAGCAGTGAAACTGTAGGAGGGGCAAGCACAGATACGCAGTATTTT.

V gene TRBV5-6 combines with J gene TRBJ1-2; no firm D call. The CDR3 totals 15 residues. Germline V gene sequence: CDR1 SGHDT, CDR2 YYEEEE. Trimming cost V 1 base and J 1 base, with 11 bases left between them. CDR3 sequence: CASSLMAGHNYGYTF. CDR3 coding DNA: TGTGCCAGCAGCTTGATGGCAGGCCATAACTATGGCTACACCTTC.

The V gene is TRBV27, the J gene TRBJ1-1; no clear D gene. Germline V gives CDR1 MNHEY, CDR2 SMNVEV (reference sequence). V was pared by 5 bases and J by 1 base, with 11 bases between. This CDR3 contains 14 residues. CDR3 in amino acids: CASSQLGENTEAFF. As DNA, the CDR3 is TGTGCCAGCAGTCAACTAGGAGAGAACACTGAAGCTTTCTTT.

The rearrangement uses TRBV6-1 and TRBJ1-1; a possible D gene is TRBD1 (5 bases). This CDR3 is 12 amino acids long. Trimming stripped 4 bases from V and 4 bases from J, with 7 bases between. The V gene's germline CDR1 is MNHNS and CDR2 SASEGT. CDR3: CASSAGVTEAFF. DNA for the CDR3: TGTGCCAGCAGTGCGGGGGTCACTGAAGCTTTCTTT.

The chain uses TRBV19 and TRBJ1-2, with D possibly being TRBD1 (5 bases). Trimming took 5 bases from V and 8 from J, leaving 27 bases between them. Germline-derived CDR1 and CDR2 are LNHDA and SQIVND (reference sequence). CDR3 length: 17 residues. In DNA form, the CDR3 reads TGTGCCAGTAGTTGGACCGGGACTCAGGGAGGGCTTAAGGGCTACACCTTC. Protein: CASSWTGTQGGLKGYTF. The variable domain in full, with the rest retrieved from reference TRBV19 and TRBJ1-2, is DGGITQSPKYLFRKEGQNVTLSCEQNLNHDAMYWYRQDPGQGLRLIYYSQIVNDFQKGDIAEGYSVSREKKESFPLTVTSAQKNPTAFYLCASSWTGTQGGLKGYTFGSGTRLTVV.

This clone was picked up one time. The chain is built from TRBV19 and TRBJ2-5; 8 bases agree with TRBD1. V lost 4 bases to trimming and J lost 1 base; unmatched junction nucleotides: 2. This CDR3 has 14 residues. Looked up from germline, CDR1 is LNHDA and CDR2 is SQIVND (reference sequence). CDR3 sequence reads: CASSTGQGQETQYF. CDR3 in DNA: TGTGCCAGTAGTACAGGACAGGGCCAAGAGACCCAGTACTTC.

The rearrangement joins TRBV5-1 to TRBJ2-3, with D possibly being TRBD2 (6 bases). The CDR3 totals 14 residues. The V gene lost 7 bases and the J gene lost 6 bases, with 18 bases spanning the gap. Germline V gives CDR1 SGHRS, CDR2 YFSETQ. CDR3 sequence reads: CASRSGQFTDTQYF. CDR3 DNA sequence: TGCGCCAGCCGCAGCGGGCAGTTTACGGATACGCAGTATTTT.

The chain links TRBV7-2 to TRBJ1-1; D is possibly TRBD1 (6 bases). V was cut by 1 base and J by 1 base, with 7 bases left in between. The CDR3 loop spans 14 amino acids. Germline V gene lookup returns CDR1 SGHTA and CDR2 FQGNSA. The CDR3 DNA sequence: TGTGCCAGCAGCTTAGGGACAGCGAACACTGAAGCTTTCTTT. Residues: CASSLGTANTEAFF.

The CDR3 bases are TGTGCCAGCTCACCGAGCGGGGGACAATCGTACGAGCAGTACTTC. Protein: CASSPSGGQSYEQYF. V usage is TRBV18 and J usage is TRBJ2-7, with 8 bases lining up with TRBD2. The CDR3 totals 15 residues. Germline CDR1 KGHSH, CDR2 LQKENI. J gave up 4 bases and V 3 bases, and 8 bases lay outside the gene matches.

V is TRBV19 and J is TRBJ2-2; D is undetermined. The CDR3 runs 13 residues. The germline gives CDR1 LNHDA, CDR2 SQIVND (reference sequence). The V gene lost 5 bases and the J gene lost 6 bases, with 10 bases spanning the gap. CDR3 in amino acids: CASSVIASGELFF. The CDR3 bases are TGTGCCAGTAGTGTCATAGCATCCGGGGAGCTGTTTTTT.

The chain is built from TRBV4-1 and TRBJ2-7, with 8 bases fitting TRBD2. The CDR3 is 15 amino acids. Germline lookup yields CDR1 MGHRA and CDR2 YSYEKL. The trim removed 6 bases at V and 3 bases at J, leaving 10 bases unmatched. In DNA form, the CDR3 reads TGCGCCAGCAGTCTTCGGAGCGCGGGGGGCTACGAGCAGTACTTC. Its protein product is CASSLRSAGGYEQYF.

The sample holds a few counts of this clone. The chain is built from TRBV27 and TRBJ2-7; 10 bases line up with TRBD1. This CDR3 is 18 amino acids long. The V segment lost 8 bases and the J segment 3 bases; nucleotides outside the gene matches: 19. Germline V gene sequence: CDR1 MNHEY, CDR2 SMNVEV (reference sequence). The CDR3 DNA reads as TGTGCCAGCGGATGGGACAGGGGCCAACTATTTGGAAACTACGAGCAGTACTTC. This encodes CASGWDRGQLFGNYEQYF.

The CDR3 DNA follows: TGTGCCAGCAGCCAGACAGGGGGTAGCTCCTACGAGCAGTACTTC. Protein product: CASSQTGGSSYEQYF. The gene calls are TRBV14 and TRBJ2-7; 9 bases are shared with TRBD1. The CDR3 has 15 amino acids. V lost 3 bases, J lost 0 bases, and 3 bases stayed unmatched. The germline CDR1 and CDR2 sequences are SGHDN and FVKESK.